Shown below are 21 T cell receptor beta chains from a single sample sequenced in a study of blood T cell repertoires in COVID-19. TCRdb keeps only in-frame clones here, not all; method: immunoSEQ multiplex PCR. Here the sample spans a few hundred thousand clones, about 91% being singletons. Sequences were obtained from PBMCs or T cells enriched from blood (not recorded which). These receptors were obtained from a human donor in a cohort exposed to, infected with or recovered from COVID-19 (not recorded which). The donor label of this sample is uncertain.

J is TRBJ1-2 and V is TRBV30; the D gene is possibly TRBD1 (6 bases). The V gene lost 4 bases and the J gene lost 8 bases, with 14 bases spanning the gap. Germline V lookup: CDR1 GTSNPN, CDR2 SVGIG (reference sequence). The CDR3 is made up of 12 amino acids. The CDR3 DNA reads TGTGCCTGGACTATCGACAGGTCCGGCTACACCTTC. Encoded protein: CAWTIDRSGYTF.

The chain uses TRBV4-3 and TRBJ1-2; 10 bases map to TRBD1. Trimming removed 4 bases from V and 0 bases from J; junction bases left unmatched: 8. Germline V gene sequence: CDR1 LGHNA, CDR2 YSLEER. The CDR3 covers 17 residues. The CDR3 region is CASSPGTGVASNYGYTF. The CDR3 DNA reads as TGCGCCAGCAGCCCAGGGACAGGGGTTGCCTCTAACTATGGCTACACCTTC.

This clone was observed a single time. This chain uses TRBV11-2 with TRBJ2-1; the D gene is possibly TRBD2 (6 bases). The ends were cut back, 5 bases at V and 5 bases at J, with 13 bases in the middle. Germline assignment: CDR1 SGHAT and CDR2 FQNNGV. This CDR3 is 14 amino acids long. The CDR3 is CASSLGGINNEQFF. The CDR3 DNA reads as TGTGCCAGCAGCCTCGGCGGGATTAACAATGAGCAGTTCTTC.

In DNA form, the CDR3 reads TGTGCCAGCAGCCAAGGAGGGACTTTTGGCGAAAAACTGTTTTTT. It specifies CASSQGGTFGEKLFF. V and J are TRBV3-1 (or the pseudogene TRBV3-2) and TRBJ1-4; a possible D gene is TRBD1 (5 bases). The V end was cut by 1 base, the J end by 8 bases, with 14 bases between. The length of the CDR3 is 15 residues. Germline V CDR1 and CDR2: LGHDT, YNNKEL (reference sequence).

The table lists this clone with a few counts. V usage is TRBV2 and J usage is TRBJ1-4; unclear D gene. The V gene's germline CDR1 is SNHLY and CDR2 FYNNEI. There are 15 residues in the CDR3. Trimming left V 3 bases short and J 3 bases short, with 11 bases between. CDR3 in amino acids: CASSDPTEPNEKLFF. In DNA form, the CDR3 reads TGTGCCAGCAGTGACCCGACGGAGCCTAATGAAAAACTGTTTTTT.

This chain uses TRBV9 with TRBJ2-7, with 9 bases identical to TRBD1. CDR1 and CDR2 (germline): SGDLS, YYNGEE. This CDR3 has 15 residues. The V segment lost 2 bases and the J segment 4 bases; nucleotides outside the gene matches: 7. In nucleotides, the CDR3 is TGTGCCAGCAGCGTCTCCGGGACAGGGACATACGAGCAGTACTTC. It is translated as CASSVSGTGTYEQYF.

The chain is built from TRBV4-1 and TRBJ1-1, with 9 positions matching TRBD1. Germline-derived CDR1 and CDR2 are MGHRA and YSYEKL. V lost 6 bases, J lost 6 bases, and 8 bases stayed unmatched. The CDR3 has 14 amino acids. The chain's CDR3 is CASRSTGGRPEAFF. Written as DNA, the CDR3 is TGCGCCAGCAGGTCGACAGGGGGGCGCCCTGAAGCTTTCTTT.

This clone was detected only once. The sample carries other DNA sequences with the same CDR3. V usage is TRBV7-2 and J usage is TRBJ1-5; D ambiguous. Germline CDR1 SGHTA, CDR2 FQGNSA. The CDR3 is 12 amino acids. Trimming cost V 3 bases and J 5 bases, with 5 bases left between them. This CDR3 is CASSFGDQPQHF. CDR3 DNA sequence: TGTGCCAGCAGCTTCGGGGATCAGCCCCAGCATTTT. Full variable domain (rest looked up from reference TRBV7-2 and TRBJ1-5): GAGVSQSPSNKVTEKGKDVELRCDPISGHTALYWYRQSLGQGLEFLIYFQGNSAPDKSGLPSDRFSAERTGGSVSTLTIQRTQQEDSAVYLCASSFGDQPQHFGDGTRLSIL.

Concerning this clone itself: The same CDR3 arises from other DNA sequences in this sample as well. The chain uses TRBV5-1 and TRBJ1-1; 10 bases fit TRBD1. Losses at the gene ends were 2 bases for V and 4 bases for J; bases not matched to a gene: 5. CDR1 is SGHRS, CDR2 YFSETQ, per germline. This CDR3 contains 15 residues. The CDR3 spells CASSLSRDRGTEAFF. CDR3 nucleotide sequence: TGCGCCAGCAGCTTATCCCGGGACAGGGGCACTGAAGCTTTCTTT.

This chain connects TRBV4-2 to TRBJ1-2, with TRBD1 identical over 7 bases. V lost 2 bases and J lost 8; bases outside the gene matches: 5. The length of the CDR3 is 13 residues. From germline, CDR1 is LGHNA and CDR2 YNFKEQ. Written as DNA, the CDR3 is TGTGCCAGCAGCCAATTGGGACAGTGGGGCTACACCTTC. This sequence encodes CASSQLGQWGYTF.

The CDR3 sequence is CASSLYYRGLDTEAFF. The CDR3 region has the DNA TGTGCCAGCAGCCTCTATTACAGGGGATTAGACACTGAAGCTTTCTTT. This chain joins TRBV11-1 and TRBJ1-1, with TRBD1 matching 7 bases. The CDR3 spans 16 residues. Germline-derived CDR1 and CDR2 are SGHAT and FQDESV (reference sequence). V trimming: 5 bases; J trimming: 3 bases; junction bases outside the gene matches: 12.

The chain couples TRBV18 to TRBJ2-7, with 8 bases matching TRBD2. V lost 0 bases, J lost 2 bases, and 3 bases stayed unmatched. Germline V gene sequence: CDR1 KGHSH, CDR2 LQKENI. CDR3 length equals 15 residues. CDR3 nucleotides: TGTGCCAGCTCACCACCGGGACTAGGCGCCTACGAGCAGTACTTC. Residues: CASSPPGLGAYEQYF.

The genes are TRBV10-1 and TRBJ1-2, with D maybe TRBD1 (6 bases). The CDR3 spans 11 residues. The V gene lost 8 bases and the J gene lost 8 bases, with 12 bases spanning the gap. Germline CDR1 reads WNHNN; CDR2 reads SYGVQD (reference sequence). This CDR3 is CASRGGHGYTF. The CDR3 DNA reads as TGCGCCAGCCGCGGGGGGCACGGCTACACCTTC.

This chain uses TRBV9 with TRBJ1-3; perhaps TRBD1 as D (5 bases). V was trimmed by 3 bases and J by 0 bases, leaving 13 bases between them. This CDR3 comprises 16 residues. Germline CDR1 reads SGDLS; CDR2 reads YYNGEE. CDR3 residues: CASSALRQSSGNTIYF. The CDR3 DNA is TGTGCCAGCAGCGCCCTCCGACAGAGCTCTGGAAACACCATATATTTT. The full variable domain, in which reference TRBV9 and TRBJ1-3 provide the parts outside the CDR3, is DSGVTQTPKHLITATGQRVTLRCSPRSGDLSVYWYQQSLDQGLQFLIQYYNGEERAKGNILERFSAQQFPDLHSELNLSSLELGDSALYFCASSALRQSSGNTIYFGEGSWLTVV.

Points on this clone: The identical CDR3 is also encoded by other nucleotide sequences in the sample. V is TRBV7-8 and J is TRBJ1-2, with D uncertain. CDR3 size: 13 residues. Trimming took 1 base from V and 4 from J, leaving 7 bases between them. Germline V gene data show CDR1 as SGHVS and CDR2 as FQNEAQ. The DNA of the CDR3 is TGTGCCAGCAGCTTAGGCACAGCCTATGGCTACACCTTC. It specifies CASSLGTAYGYTF.

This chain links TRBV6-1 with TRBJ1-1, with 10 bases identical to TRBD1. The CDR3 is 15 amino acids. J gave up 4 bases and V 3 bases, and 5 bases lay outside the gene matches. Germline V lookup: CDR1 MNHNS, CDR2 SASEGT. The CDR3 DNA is TGTGCCAGCAGTGACCCGACAGGGGGCTTCACTGAAGCTTTCTTT. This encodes CASSDPTGGFTEAFF.

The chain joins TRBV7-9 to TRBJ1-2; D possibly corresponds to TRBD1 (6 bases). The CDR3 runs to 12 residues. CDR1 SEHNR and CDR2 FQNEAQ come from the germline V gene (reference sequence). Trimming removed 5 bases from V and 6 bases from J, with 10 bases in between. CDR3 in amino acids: CASSHRVDGYTF. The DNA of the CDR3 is TGTGCCAGCAGCCACAGGGTAGATGGCTACACCTTC.

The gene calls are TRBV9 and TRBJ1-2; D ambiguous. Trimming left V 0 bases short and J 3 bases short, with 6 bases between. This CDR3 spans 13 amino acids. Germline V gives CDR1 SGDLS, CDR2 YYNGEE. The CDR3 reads CASSVGQDYGYTF. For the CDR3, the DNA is TGTGCCAGCAGCGTAGGGCAGGACTATGGCTACACCTTC.

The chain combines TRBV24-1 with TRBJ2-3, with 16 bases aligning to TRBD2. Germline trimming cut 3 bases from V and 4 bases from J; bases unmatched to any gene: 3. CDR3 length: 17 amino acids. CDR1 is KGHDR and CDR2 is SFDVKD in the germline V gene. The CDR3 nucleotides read TGTGCCACCAGTGATCCCGGGACTAGCGGGGGGGCAGATACGCAGTATTTT. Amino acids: CATSDPGTSGGADTQYF.

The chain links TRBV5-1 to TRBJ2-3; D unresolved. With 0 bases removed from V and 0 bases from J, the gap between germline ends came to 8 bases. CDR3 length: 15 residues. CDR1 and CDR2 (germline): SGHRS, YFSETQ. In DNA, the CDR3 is TGCGCCAGCAGCTTGGGCGGCGATAGCACAGATACGCAGTATTTT. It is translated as CASSLGGDSTDTQYF.

CDR3 coding DNA: TGTGCCAGCAGTGAAGCGCGGGGGACGAACACCGGGGAGCTGTTTTTT. This translates into CASSEARGTNTGELFF. The chain uses TRBV6-1 and TRBJ2-2; TRBD2 matches at 7 bases. This CDR3 is 16 amino acids long. The V segment lost 0 bases and the J segment 0 bases; nucleotides outside the gene matches: 1. Germline loops: CDR1 MNHNS, CDR2 SASEGT.